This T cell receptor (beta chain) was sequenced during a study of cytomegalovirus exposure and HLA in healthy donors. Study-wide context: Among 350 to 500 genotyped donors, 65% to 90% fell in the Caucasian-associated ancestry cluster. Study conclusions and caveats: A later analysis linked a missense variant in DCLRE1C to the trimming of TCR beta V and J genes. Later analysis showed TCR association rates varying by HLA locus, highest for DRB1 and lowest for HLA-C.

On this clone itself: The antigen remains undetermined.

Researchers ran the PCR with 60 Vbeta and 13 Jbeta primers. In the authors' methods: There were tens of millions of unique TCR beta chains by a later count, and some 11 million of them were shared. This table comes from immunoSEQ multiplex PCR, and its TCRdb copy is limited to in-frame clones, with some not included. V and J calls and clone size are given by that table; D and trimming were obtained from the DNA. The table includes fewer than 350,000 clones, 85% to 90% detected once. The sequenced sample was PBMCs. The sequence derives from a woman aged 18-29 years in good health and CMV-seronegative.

In DNA, the CDR3 is TGTGCCAGCAGTGTCCTTATAACCGGGGGGGCGCACGAGCAGTACTTC. Residues: CASSVLITGGAHEQYF. This chain connects TRBV6-1 to TRBJ2-7; 8 bases line up with TRBD2. Losses at the gene ends were 4 bases for V and 5 bases for J; bases not matched to a gene: 13. Germline assignment: CDR1 MNHNS and CDR2 SASEGT. The CDR3 covers 16 residues.